This record concerns one T cell receptor (beta chain) sequence. Its antigen is undetermined. TCRdb's copy holds only in-frame clones and misses some; the assay was immunoSEQ multiplex PCR. The sample lists some 10,000 clones; 82% were seen once. The data stem from a study of tumor-infiltrating lymphocytes in localized non-small cell lung cancer. Trimming removed 7 bases from V and 4 bases from J, with 14 bases in between. This CDR3 is built from 13 residues. In germline, CDR1 is SGHTA, CDR2 FQGNSA. Study outcomes and limitations: TCRbeta sequencing showed higher T cell infiltration in tumors than uninvolved lung. Each assay used a separate piece of the same tissue.

The clonotype was recovered from a human donor with non-small cell lung cancer. The rearrangement links TRBV7-2 to TRBJ2-7; D might be TRBD2 (6 bases). The sample comprised uninvolved lung tissue not adjacent to the tumor. CDR3 sequence (DNA): TGTGCCAGCACGGGGCGGGGAGGTTACGAGCAGTACTTC. It encodes CASTGRGGYEQYF.